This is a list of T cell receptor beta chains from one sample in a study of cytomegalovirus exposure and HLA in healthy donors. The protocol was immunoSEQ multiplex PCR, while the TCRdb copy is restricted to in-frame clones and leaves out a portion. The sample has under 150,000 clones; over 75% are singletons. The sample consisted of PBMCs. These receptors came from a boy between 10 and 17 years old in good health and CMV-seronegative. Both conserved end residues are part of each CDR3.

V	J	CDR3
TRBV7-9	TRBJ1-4	CSSSPPVEKLFF
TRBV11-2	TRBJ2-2	CASSFRGANTGELFF
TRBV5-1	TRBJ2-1	CASSPRTSGRLNEQFF
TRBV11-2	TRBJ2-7	CASSLARREVYEQYF
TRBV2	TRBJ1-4	CASSLIGGTFSNEKLFF
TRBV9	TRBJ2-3	CASSVVPSGDTQYF
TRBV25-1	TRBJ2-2	CASRDRETTGELFF
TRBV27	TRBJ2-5	CASSLTYQETQYF
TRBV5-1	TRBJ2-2	CASSPAGGSGTGELFF
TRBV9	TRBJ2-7	CASSVTGTPPYEQYF
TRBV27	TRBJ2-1	CASSFHGAGGEQFF
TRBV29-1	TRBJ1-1	CSVGAGGKAYEAFF
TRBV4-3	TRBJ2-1	CASSLGGQGTGEQFF
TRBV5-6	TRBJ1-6	CASSLEFGTGETGSPLHF
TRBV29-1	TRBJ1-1	CSVIHVGLSRNTEAFF
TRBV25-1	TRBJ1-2	CASAPGRGRPANYGYTF
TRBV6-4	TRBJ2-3	CASGASGTSTDTQYF
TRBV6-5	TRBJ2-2	CASSKTSVNTGELFF
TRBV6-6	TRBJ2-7	CASSYSVGTGSREQYF
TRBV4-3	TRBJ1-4	CASSQSTGTGEKLFF
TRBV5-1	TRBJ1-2	CASSLDRETTYGYTF
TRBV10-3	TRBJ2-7	CAISESYHGTSGSKGDEQYF
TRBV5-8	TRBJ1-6	CASRLRGTLHF
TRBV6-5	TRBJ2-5	CASSYSAVTGETQYF
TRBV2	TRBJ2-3	CASIPGTGGTDTQYF
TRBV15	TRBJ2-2	CATSRGQVNTGELFF
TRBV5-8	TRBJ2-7	CASSWGTAKSSYEQYF
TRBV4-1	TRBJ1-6	CASSQDPGDNSPLHF
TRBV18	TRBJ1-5	CASSQQFNQPQHF
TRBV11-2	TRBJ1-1	CASSLDRGTEAFF
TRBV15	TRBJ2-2	CATSRQTETGELFF
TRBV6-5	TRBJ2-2	CASYRGATGELFF
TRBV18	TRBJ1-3	CASPEQNRVGNTIYF
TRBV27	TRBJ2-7	CASTRVEGSYEQYF
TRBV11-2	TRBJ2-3	CASSSGLSGSSTDTQYF
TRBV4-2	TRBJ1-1	CASSQEEGSDTEAFF
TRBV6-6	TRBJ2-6	CASRGANSGANVLTF
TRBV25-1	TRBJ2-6	CASSQELGSGANVLTF
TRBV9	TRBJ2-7	CASSEKAGAPYEQYF
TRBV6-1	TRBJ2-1	CASGGAGESYNEQFF
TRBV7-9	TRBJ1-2	CASSLVPRTGLAHYTF
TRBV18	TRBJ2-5	CASSPNGETQYF
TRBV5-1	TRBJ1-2	CASLPGTGGLYGYTF
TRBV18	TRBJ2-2	CASSQLLAARRGGELFF
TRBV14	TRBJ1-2	CASSQDNIYGYTF
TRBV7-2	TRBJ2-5	CASSLGPGQQETQYF
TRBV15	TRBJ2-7	CATKVRQGNSEQYF